The present TCR beta chain was sequenced within a study of cytotoxic CD8 clonotypes in ibrutinib-treated CLL. Repertoires were generated with immunoSEQ multiplex PCR, while TCRdb's copy carries only in-frame clones and drops some. Of tens of thousands of clones listed, roughly 57% are singletons. This CDR3 region has 16 residues. CDR1 is LGHNA, CDR2 YNFKEQ, per germline. Trimming removed 1 base at V and 5 bases at J, with 15 bases between. The TCR sequence derives from a human donor with chronic lymphocytic leukemia. J is TRBJ2-1 and V is TRBV4-2; D gene uncertain. The source material was PBMCs, sampled after 12 months of ibrutinib treatment. The CDR3 protein is CASSQAEMLGDNEQFF. DNA of the CDR3: TGTGCCAGCAGCCAAGCAGAAATGCTCGGCGACAATGAGCAGTTCTTC.